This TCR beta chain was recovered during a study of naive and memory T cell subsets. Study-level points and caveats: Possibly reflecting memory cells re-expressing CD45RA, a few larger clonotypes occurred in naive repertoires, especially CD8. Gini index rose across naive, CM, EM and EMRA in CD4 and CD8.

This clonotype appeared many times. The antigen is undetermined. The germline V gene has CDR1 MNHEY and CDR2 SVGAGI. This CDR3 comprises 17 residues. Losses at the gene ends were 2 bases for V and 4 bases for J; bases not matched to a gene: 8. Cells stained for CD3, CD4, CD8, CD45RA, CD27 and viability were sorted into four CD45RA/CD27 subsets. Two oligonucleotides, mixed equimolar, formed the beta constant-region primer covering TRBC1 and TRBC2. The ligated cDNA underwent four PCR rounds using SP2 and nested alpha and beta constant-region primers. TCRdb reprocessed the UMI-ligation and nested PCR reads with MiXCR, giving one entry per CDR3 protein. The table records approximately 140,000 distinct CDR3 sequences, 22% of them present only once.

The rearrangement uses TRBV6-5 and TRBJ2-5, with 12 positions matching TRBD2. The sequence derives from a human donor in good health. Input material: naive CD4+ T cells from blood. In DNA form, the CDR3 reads TGTGCCAGCAGTTACCACCGGACTAGCGGGAAGCGAGAGACCCAGTACTTC. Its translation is CASSYHRTSGKRETQYF.